The sequence of this TCR beta chain was determined in a study of TIL therapy for anti-PD-1-resistant metastatic lung cancer. Study background: Tumors had a median PD-L1 proportion score of about 6.6%. A few tumors were EGFR-mutant and two were ALK-rearranged.

Sample time point: pre-treatment sample, taken before nivolumab and TIL therapy. Sequencing used immunoSEQ v3. Clones were read by immunoSEQ multiplex PCR, and TCRdb kept only the in-frame ones, dropping some. Among 40,000 to 55,000 clones listed, 70% to 80% were seen once. The CDR3 sequence is 18 residues long. J lost 7 bases, V lost 0 bases, and 15 bases had no gene match. Germline V gives CDR1 SGHAT, CDR2 FQNNGV. This clone is labeled as large. The sequencing used blood, collected at baseline. This TCR was sampled from a woman aged 30-79 years with non-small cell lung cancer. This chain joins TRBV11-2 and TRBJ2-1; the match to TRBD2 covers 7 bases. The CDR3 sequence is CASSLELGLGSPKNEQFF. The CDR3 nucleotides read TGTGCCAGCAGCTTAGAGTTAGGACTAGGTTCCCCTAAAAATGAGCAGTTCTTC.